Listed here are 3 T cell receptor beta chains from one sample, sequenced in a study of T-cell memory formation after mild COVID-19. Each CDR3 protein is one row after TCRdb ran MiXCR on the 5' RACE reads. This sample has over 450,000 distinct CDR3 sequences, with around 21% found just once. What was sequenced was PBMCs or a T cell subset sorted from them (not recorded which). These TCRs come from an adult woman who had mild COVID-19 (a few samples of this study predate the infection). Cell type and time point are not known.

This chain connects TRBV2 to TRBJ1-3; perhaps TRBD1 as D (6 bases). Deletions cut 7 bases from V and 4 bases from J, with 14 bases between. Germline-derived CDR1 and CDR2 are SNHLY and FYNNEI. This CDR3 comprises 14 residues. The CDR3 protein is CASNGGLMGNTIYF. The DNA for the CDR3 is TGTGCCAGCAACGGGGGGCTCATGGGAAACACCATATATTTT.

This clonotype was counted only a few times. The gene calls are TRBV7-6 and TRBJ2-2; 12 bases are a match to TRBD1. The length of the CDR3 is 16 residues. J gave up 5 bases and V 4 bases, and 5 bases lay outside the gene matches. The germline V gene has CDR1 SGHVS and CDR2 FNYEAQ. CDR3 sequence: CASSSGTGGMTGELFF. The CDR3, as DNA: TGTGCCAGCAGCTCGGGGACAGGGGGCATGACCGGGGAGCTGTTTTTT.

The J gene is TRBJ2-2, the V gene TRBV27, with 10 nucleotides matching TRBD2. Germline V gives CDR1 MNHEY, CDR2 SMNVEV (reference sequence). This CDR3 is built from 14 residues. The junction had 7 bases not matched to a gene; V was cut back by 10 bases and J by 5 bases. CDR3 nucleotide sequence: TGTGCCAACCCAAGGACTAGCGGAACCGGGGAGCTGTTTTTT. Translation: CANPRTSGTGELFF.